This TCR beta chain is from a study of shared clonotypes between healthy human individuals (dated by TCRdb to the early 2020s). Regarding the study in general: The cohort included three men and a couple of women between 18 and 49 years of age. For each donor, CD4 naive and CD4 memory were each given three plates, CD8 naive was given two plates, and CD8 memory was given one plate. Blood TCR repertoires of five healthy adults were deeply sequenced to estimate repertoire size and the extent of clonotype sharing between individuals. Each donor's leukapheresis produced roughly between roughly 0.85 and 9 billion PBMCs. To increase sequencing depth and limit assay-specific biases, different laboratories used diverse techniques to prepare libraries and sequence TCR repertoires. Overall study results and their limits: Pairwise subsampling indicated that sequencing depth was expected to affect the degree of clonotype sharing among donors. Rarefaction of sorted-subset datasets indicated incomplete sequencing despite the large sequencing depth. Compared with non-shared clonotypes, the clonotypes found in all four sorted-subset donors had higher generation probabilities. When a few donors were compared, the shared fraction of clonotypes was around 4.6% for naive CD4, about 4% for naive CD8, 2% to 2.5% for memory CD4, and 0.4% for memory CD8. Only blood was sampled, and tissue TCR repertoires likely differ from those in blood. Naive subsets generally had larger estimated clonotype richness than memory subsets. Because the study included only a small number of donors, the genetic and exposure-history diversity represented was limited.

Donors were healthy HIV-negative adults with no recently reported acute infections or vaccinations. Every donor was a Caucasian adult residing in Nashville, Tennessee, USA. CD4+ T cells were enriched by magnetic negative selection; naive cells were then positively selected on CD45RA, and the negative fraction formed the memory subset. Blood was collected by leukapheresis, and PBMCs were isolated by Ficoll-Histopaque density gradient centrifugation and then cryopreserved in liquid nitrogen vapor phase. Analytical flow cytometry was used to check the purity and quantity of each magnetically sorted T cell population. Genomic DNA was isolated from each sorted fraction and quantified by UV absorbance on a Nanodrop 2000c. Using the deep immunoSEQ assay, multiplex PCR amplified TCR CDR3 regions from genomic DNA. Genomic DNA extracted from each cell subset was distributed evenly over all wells of several immunoSEQ 96-well plates, and each plate served as one replicate. For sorted subsets, roughly 200 ng of genomic DNA, equivalent to roughly 33,000 T cell genomes, went into each replicate PCR. Purified libraries were quantified with a Qubit 3.0 fluorometer, sized on a Bioanalyzer 2100, and re-quantified with the KAPA Library Quantification kit. Each immunoSEQ 96-well plate was sequenced on its own single-read 150-cycle Illumina NextSeq 550 flow cell. Processing in the source paper ran as follows. The immunoSEQ output contained only junctional sequences without quality scores, so filtering could not match that applied to full-length reads. To assign V/J genes and CDR3, sequences were annotated using PyIR, a Python wrapper for IgBLAST v1.9, with IMGT germline references. Reads were filtered out if the reads had weak V/J assignments (E-value above 1e-6), no CDR3, stop codons, out-of-frame junctions, or ambiguous translated residues. A V3J clonotype was defined by an identical inferred V gene, J gene, and CDR3 amino acid sequence. The percentage overlap between two repertoires was calculated by dividing the number of shared unique clonotypes by the size of the smaller repertoire. Three approaches were used to assess repertoire richness: RTK rarefaction, the Chao1 estimator, and Recon v2.1 estimates of unobserved clonotypes. For all TCRbeta clonotypes obtained by the gDNA method from a handful of donors, generation probabilities were computed with OLGA. TCRdb provides this immuneACCESS table in a form limited to in-frame rearrangements. Some clones are lacking; in checked studies, under half of them reflect an unresolved V gene, and why the rest are absent is not known. The DNA was the basis for D and trimming; V, J and clone size are from that table. The sample yields roughly 1.5 million clones; 98% were counted once. Approximately 0.45% of the sample comes from the top ten.

Comments on this clone: The target of this receptor is not known. No much larger clone is present one base from it, and per-base qualities are unavailable.

The CDR3 spans 15 residues, from the cysteine through the phenylalanine. The CDR3 DNA has 45 bases and is translated from base 1. From a lookup of the germline V gene (reference sequence), CDR1 and CDR2 are MNHEY and SMNVEV. Cut back by 0 bases and 1 base, the V and J ends lie 9 bases apart. The sequencing input was naive CD4+ T cells sorted from blood. Reading the label with the study, this specimen's cell subset or site is: CD45RA+ positively selected. In this chain, TRBV27 is recombined with TRBJ2-5, with the D gene call left open. The receptor comes from a young man in good health. The CDR3 region reads CASSLSRLAQETQYF. The sequenced DNA is TGTGCCAGCAGTTTATCGAGGCTGGCCCAAGAGACCCAGTACTTC.